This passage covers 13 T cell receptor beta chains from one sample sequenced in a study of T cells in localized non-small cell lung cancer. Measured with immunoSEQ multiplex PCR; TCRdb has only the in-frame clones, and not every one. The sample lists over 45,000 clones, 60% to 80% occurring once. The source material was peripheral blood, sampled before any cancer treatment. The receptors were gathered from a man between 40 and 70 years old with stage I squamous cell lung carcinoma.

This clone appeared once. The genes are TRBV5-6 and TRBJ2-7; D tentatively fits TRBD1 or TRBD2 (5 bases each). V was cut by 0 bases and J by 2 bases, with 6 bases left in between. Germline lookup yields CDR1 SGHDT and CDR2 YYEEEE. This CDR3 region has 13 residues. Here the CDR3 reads CASSLAGPYEQYF. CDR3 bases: TGTGCCAGCAGCTTGGCGGGACCCTACGAGCAGTACTTC.

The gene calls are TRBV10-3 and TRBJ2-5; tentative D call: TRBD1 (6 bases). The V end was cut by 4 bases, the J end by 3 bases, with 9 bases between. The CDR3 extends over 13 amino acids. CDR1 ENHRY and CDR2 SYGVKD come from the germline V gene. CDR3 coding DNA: TGTGCCATCAGTGCCCGGGACAAAGAGACCCAGTACTTC. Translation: CAISARDKETQYF.

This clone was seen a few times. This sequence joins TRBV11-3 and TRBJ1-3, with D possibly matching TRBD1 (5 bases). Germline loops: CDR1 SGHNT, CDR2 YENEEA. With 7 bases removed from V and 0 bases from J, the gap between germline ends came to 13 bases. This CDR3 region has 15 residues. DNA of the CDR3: TGTGCCAGCATTTCCCGGGGGTCCTCTGGAAACACCATATATTTT. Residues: CASISRGSSGNTIYF.

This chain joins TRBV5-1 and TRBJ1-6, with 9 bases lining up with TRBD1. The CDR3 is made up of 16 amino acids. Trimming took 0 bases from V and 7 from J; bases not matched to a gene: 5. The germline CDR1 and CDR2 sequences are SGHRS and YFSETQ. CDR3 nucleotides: TGCGCCAGCAGCTTGGGAGGACAGGGGAGCAATTCACCCCTCCACTTT. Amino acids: CASSLGGQGSNSPLHF. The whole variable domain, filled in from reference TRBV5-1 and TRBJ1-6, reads KAGVTQTPRYLIKTRGQQVTLSCSPISGHRSVSWYQQTPGQGLQFLFEYFSETQRNKGNFPGRFSGRQFSNSRSEMNVSTLELGDSALYLCASSLGGQGSNSPLHFGNGTRLTVT.

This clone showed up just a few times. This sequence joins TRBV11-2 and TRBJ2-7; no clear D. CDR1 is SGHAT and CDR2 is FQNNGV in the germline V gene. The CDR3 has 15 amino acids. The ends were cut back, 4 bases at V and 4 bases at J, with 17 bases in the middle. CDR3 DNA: TGTGCCAGCAGCTCGGTCGGGTACCCCTCATACGAGCAGTACTTC. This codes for CASSSVGYPSYEQYF.

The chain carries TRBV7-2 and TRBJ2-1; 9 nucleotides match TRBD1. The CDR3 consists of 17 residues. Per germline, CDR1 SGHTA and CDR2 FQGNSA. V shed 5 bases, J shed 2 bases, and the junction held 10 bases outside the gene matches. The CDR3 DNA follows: TGTGCCAGCAGCCCAGACCGAGGGACAGGGACCTACAATGAGCAGTTCTTC. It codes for CASSPDRGTGTYNEQFF.

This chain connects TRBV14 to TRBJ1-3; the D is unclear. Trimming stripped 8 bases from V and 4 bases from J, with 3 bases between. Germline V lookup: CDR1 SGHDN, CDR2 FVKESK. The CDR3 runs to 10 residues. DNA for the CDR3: TGTGCCAGCGGAGGAAACACCATATATTTT. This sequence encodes CASGGNTIYF.

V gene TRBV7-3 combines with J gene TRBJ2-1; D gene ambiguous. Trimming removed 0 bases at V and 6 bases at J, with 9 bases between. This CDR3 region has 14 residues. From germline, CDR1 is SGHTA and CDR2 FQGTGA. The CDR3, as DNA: TGTGCCAGCAGCTTAACGGGCAGCCCCAATGAGCAGTTCTTC. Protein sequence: CASSLTGSPNEQFF.

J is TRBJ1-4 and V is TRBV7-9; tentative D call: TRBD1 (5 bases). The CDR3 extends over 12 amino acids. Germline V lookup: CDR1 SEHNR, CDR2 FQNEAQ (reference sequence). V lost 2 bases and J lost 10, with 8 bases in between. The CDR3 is CASSLNGGKLFF. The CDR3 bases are TGTGCCAGCAGCTTAAATGGGGGAAAACTGTTTTTT. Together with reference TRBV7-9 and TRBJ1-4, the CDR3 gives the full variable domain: DTGVSQNPRHKITKRGQNVTFRCDPISEHNRLYWYRQTLGQGPEFLTYFQNEAQLEKSRLLSDRFSAERPKGSFSTLEIQRTEQGDSAMYLCASSLNGGKLFFGSGTQLSVL.

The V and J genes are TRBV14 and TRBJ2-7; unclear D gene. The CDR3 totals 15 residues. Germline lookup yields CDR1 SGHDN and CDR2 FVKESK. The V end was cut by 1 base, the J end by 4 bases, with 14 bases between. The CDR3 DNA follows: TGTGCCAGCAGCCAAGGGATCCGGATGGGGTACGAGCAGTACTTC. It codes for CASSQGIRMGYEQYF. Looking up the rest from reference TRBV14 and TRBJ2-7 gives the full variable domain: EAGVTQFPSHSVIEKGQTVTLRCDPISGHDNLYWYRRVMGKEIKFLLHFVKESKQDESGMPNNRFLAERTGGTYSTLKVQPAELEDSGVYFCASSQGIRMGYEQYFGPGTRLTVT.

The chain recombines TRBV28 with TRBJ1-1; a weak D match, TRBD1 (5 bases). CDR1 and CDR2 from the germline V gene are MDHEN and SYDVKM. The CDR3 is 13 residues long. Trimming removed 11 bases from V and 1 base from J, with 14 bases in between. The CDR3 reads CAASGAPNTEAFF. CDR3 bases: TGTGCCGCCAGCGGGGCGCCGAACACTGAAGCTTTCTTT.

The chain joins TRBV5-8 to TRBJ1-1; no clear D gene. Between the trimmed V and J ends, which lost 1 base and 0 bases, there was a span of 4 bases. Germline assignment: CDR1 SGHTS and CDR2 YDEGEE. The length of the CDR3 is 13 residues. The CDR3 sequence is CASSLLMNTEAFF. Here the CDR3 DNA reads TGTGCCAGCAGCTTGCTGATGAACACTGAAGCTTTCTTT.

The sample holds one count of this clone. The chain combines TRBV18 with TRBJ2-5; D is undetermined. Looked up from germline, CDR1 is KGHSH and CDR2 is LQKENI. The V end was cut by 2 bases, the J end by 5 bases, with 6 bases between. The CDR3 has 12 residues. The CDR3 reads CASSPGWETQYF. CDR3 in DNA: TGTGCCAGCTCACCAGGTTGGGAGACCCAGTACTTC. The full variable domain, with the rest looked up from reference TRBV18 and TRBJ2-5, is NAGVMQNPRHLVRRRGQEARLRCSPMKGHSHVYWYRQLPEEGLKFMVYLQKENIIDESGMPKERFSAEFPKEGPSILRIQQVVRGDSAAYFCASSPGWETQYFGPGTRLLVL.